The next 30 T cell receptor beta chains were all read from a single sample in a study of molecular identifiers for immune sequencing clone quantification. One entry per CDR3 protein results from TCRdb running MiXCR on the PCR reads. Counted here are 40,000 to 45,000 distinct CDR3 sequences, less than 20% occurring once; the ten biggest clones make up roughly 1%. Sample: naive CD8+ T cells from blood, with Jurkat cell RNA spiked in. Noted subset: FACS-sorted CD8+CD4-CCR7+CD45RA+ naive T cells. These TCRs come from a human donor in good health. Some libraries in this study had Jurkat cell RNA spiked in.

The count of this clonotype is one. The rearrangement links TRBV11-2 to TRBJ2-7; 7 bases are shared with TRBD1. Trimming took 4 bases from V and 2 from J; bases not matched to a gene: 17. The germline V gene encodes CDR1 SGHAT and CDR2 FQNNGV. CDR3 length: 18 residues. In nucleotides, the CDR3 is TGTGCCAGCAGCTCCCCCACTTTAGGGACAGTGCTAACCTACGAGCAGTACTTC. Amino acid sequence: CASSSPTLGTVLTYEQYF.

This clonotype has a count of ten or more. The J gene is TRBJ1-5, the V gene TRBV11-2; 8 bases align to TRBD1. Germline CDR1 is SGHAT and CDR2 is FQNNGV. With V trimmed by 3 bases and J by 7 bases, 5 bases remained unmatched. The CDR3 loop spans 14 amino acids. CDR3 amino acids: CASSFGQGGQPQHF. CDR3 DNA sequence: TGTGCCAGCAGCTTCGGACAGGGTGGCCAGCCCCAGCATTTT.

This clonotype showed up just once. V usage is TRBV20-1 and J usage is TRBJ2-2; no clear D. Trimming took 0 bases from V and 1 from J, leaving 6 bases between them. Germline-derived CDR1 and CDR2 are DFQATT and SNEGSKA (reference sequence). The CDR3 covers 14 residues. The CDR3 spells CSARDLGNTGELFF. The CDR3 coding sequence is TGCAGTGCTAGAGATCTGGGGAACACCGGGGAGCTGTTTTTT.

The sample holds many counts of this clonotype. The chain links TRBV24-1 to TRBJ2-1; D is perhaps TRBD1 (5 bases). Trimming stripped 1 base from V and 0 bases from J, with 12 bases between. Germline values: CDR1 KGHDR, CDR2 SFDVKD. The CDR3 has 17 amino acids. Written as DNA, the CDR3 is TGTGCCACCAGTGATTTTCGCGGACAAATCTCCTACAATGAGCAGTTCTTC. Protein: CATSDFRGQISYNEQFF.

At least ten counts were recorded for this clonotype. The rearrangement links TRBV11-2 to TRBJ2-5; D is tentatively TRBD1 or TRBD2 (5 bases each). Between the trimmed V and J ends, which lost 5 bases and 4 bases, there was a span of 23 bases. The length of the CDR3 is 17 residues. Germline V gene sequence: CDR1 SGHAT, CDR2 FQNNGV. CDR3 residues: CASSQPGYLRDRETQYF. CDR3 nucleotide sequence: TGTGCCAGCAGCCAACCAGGTTATCTTCGGGACCGAGAGACCCAGTACTTC.

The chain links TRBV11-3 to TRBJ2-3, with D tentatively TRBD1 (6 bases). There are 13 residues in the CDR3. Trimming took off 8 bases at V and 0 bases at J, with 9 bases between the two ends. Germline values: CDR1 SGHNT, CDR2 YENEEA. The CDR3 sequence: CASGDRSTDTQYF. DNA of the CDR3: TGTGCCAGCGGTGACAGGAGCACAGATACGCAGTATTTT.

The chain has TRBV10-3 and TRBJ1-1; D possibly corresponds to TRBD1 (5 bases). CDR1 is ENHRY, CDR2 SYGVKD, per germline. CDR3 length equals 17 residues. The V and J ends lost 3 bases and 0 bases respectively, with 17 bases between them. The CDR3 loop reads CAISDPGQGAVNTEAFF. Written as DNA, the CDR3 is TGTGCCATCAGTGACCCGGGGCAGGGCGCCGTGAACACTGAAGCTTTCTTT.

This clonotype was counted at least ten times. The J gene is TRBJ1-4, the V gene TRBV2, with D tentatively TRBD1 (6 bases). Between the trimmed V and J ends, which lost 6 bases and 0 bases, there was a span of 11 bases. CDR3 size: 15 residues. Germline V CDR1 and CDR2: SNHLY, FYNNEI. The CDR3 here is CASRSAGATNEKLFF. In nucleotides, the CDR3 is TGTGCCAGCAGATCAGCAGGGGCAACTAATGAAAAACTGTTTTTT.

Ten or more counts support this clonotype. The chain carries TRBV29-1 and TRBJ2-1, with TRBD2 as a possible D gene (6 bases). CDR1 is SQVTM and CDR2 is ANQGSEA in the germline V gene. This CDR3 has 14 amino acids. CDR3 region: CSHFGDFLYNEQFF. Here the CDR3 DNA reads TGCAGTCATTTCGGGGACTTTCTTTACAATGAGCAGTTCTTC.

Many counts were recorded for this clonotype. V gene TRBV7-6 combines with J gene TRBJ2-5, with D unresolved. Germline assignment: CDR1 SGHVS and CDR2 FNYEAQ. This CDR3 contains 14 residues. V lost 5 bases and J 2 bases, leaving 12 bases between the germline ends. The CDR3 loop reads CASSIDLLQETQYF. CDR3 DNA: TGTGCCAGCAGCATCGACTTGTTACAAGAGACCCAGTACTTC.

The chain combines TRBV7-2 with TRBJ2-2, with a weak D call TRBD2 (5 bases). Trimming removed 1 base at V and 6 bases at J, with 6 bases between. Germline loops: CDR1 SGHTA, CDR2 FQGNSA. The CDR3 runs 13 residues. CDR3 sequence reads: CASSLVAPGELFF. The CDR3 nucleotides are TGTGCCAGCAGCTTAGTAGCGCCCGGGGAGCTGTTTTTT.

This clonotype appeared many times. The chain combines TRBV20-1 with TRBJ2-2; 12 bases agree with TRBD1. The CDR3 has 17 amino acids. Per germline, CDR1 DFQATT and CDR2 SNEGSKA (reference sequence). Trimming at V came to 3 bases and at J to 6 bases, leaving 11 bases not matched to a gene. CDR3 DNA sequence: TGCAGTGCTAGTTCCGGGACAGGGGGCAGGTATCCCGGGGAGCTGTTTTTT. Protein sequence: CSASSGTGGRYPGELFF.

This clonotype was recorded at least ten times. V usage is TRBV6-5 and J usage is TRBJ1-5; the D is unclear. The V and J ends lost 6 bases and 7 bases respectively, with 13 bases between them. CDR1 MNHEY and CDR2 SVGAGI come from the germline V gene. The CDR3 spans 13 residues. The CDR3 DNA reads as TGTGCCAGCAGCCCCCACCGGGCCCAGCCCCAGCATTTT. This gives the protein CASSPHRAQPQHF.

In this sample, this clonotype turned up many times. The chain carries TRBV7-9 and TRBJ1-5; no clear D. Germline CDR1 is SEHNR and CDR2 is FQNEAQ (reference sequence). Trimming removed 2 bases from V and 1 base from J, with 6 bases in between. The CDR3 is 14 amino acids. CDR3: CASSLQESNQPQHF. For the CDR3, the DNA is TGTGCCAGCAGCTTACAGGAGAGCAATCAGCCCCAGCATTTT.

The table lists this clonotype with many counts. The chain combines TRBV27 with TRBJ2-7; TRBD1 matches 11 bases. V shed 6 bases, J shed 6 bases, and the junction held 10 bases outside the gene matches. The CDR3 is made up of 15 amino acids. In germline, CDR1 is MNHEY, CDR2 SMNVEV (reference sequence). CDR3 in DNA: TGTGCCAGCAGCCTGGGCGGGACAGGGGGTAGCGAGCAGTACTTC. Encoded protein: CASSLGGTGGSEQYF.

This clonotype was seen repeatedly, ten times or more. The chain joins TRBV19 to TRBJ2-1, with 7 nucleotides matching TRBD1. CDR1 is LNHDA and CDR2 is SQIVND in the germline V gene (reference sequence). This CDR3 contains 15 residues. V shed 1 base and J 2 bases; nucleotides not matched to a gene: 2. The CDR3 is CASSIGTGPYNEQFF. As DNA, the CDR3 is TGTGCCAGTAGTATAGGGACAGGACCCTACAATGAGCAGTTCTTC.

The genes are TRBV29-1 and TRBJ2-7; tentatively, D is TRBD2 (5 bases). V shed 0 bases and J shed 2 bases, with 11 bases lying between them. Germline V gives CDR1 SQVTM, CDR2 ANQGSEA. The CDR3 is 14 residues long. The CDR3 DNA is TGCAGCGTTGAAGATAACGAGGGCCCCTACGAGCAGTACTTC. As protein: CSVEDNEGPYEQYF.

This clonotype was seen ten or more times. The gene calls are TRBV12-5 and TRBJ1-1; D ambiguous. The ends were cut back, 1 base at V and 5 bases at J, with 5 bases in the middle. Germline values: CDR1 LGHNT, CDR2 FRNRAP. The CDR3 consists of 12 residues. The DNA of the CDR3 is TGTGCTAGTGGTTTGGGGCTGACTGAAGCTTTCTTT. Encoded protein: CASGLGLTEAFF. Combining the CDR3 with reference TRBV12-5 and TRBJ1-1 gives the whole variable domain DARVTQTPRHKVTEMGQEVTMRCQPILGHNTVFWYRQTMMQGLELLAYFRNRAPLDDSGMPKDRFSAEMPDATLATLKIQPSEPRDSAVYFCASGLGLTEAFFGQGTRLTVV.

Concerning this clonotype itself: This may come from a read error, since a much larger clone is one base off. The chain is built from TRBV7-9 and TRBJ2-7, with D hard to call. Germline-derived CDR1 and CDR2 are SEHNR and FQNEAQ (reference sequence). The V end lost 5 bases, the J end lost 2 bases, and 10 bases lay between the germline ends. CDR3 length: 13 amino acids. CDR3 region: CASSHPSAYEQYF. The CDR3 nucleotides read TGTGCCAGCAGCCACCCTAGTGCCTACGAGCAGTACTTC.

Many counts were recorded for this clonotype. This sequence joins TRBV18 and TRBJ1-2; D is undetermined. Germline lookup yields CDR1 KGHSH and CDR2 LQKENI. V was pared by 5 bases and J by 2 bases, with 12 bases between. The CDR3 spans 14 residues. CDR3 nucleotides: TGTGCCAGCTCAGAAGTCAACACGAACTATGGCTACACCTTC. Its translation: CASSEVNTNYGYTF.

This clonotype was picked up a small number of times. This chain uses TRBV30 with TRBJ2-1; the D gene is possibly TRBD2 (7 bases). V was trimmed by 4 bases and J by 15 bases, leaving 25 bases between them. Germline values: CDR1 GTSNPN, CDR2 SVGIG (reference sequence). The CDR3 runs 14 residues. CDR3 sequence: CAWNWGGAGSPPFF. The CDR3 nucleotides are TGTGCCTGGAATTGGGGGGGGGCAGGGAGTCCCCCGTTCTTC.

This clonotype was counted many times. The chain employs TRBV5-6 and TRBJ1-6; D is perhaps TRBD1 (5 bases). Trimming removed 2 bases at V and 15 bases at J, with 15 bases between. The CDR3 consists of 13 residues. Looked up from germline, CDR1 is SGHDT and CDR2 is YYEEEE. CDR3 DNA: TGTGCCAGCAGCTTTGGGACGGATGTTCACCTCCACTTT. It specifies CASSFGTDVHLHF.

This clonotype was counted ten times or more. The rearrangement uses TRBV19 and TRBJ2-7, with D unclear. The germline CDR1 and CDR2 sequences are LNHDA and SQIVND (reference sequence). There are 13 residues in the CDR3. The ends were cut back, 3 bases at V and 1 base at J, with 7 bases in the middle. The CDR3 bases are TGTGCCAGTAGTATCGACGGGTCCTACGAGCAGTACTTC. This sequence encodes CASSIDGSYEQYF.

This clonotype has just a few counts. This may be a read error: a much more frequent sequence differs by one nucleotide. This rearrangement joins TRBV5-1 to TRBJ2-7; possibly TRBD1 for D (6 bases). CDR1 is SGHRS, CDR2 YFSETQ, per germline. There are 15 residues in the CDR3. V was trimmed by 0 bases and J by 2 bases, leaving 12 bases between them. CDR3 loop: CASSLEDRDTYEQYF. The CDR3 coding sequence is TGCGCCAGCAGCTTGGAGGACCGGGACACCTACGAGCAGTACTTC. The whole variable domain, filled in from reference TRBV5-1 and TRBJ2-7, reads KAGVTQTPRYLIKTRGQQVTLSCSPISGHRSVSWYQQTPGQGLQFLFEYFSETQRNKGNFPGRFSGRQFSNSRSEMNVSTLELGDSALYLCASSLEDRDTYEQYFGPGTRLTVT.

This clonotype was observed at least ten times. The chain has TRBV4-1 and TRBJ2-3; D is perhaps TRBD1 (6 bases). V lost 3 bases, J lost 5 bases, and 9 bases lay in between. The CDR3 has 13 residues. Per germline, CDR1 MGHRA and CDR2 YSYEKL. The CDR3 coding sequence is TGCGCCAGCAGCCAGGGGGCACAAGATACGCAGTATTTT. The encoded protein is CASSQGAQDTQYF.

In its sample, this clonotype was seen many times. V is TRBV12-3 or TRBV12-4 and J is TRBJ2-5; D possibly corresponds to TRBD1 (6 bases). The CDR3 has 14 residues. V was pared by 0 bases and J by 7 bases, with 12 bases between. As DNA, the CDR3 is TGTGCCAGCAGTTTAGCTACAGGGACGGGGACCCAGTACTTC. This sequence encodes CASSLATGTGTQYF.

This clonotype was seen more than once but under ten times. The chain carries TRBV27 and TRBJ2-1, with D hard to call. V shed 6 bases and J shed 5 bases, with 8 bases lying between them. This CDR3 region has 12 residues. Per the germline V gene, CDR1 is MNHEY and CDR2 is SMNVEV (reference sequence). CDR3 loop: CASSPTHNEQFF. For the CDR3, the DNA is TGTGCCAGCAGCCCAACCCACAATGAGCAGTTCTTC.

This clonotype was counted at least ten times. The CDR3 protein is CASSMGTARTNTEAFF. CDR3 sequence (DNA): TGTGCCAGTAGTATGGGGACAGCCCGAACGAACACTGAAGCTTTCTTT. The chain recombines TRBV19 with TRBJ1-1; the match to TRBD1 covers 7 bases. J gave up 1 base and V 3 bases, and 8 bases lay outside the gene matches. This CDR3 spans 16 amino acids. CDR1 LNHDA and CDR2 SQIVND come from the germline V gene (reference sequence).

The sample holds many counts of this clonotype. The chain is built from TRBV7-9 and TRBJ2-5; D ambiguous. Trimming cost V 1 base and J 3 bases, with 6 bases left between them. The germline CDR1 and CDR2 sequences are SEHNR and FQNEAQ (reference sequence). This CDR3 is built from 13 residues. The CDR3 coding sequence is TGTGCCAGCAGCTTAGTTGGAGAAGAGACCCAGTACTTC. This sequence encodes CASSLVGEETQYF.

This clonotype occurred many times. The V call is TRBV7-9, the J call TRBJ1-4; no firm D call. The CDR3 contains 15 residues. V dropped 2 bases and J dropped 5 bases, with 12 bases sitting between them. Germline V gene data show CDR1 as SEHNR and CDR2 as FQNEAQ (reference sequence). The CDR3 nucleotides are TGTGCCAGCAGCTTAATCCTGTCGGGGAATGAAAAACTGTTTTTT. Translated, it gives CASSLILSGNEKLFF.